This entry lists 26 T cell receptor beta chains sequenced from one sample in a study of patients and donors after allogeneic stem cell transplantation (dated by TCRdb to about 2020). The method behind the library was RT-PCR. TCRdb shows the sequencer as NextSeq 550. TCRdb reprocessed the public reads (quality trimming at Q25 with fastp, clone calling with MiXCR) and kept in-frame beta chains. For every CDR3 protein sequence, its rows merge into one entry that carries the most common genes and DNA. This sample holds more than 850,000 distinct CDR3 sequences; 15% to 20% were observed only once. The ten top clones hold under 6.5% of the sample. The sample comprised blood, either unsorted or a sorted T cell fraction (not recorded which). The receptor set was obtained from a human donor who was either an allogeneic HSCT recipient or a stem cell or donor lymphocyte infusion donor (not recorded which). It is not recorded whose cells these are; they may come from a transplant donor.

V usage is TRBV7-9 and J usage is TRBJ1-1, with D unresolved. CDR1 SEHNR and CDR2 FQNEAQ come from the germline V gene (reference sequence). The CDR3 runs 12 residues. The V end lost 8 bases, the J end lost 4 bases, and 11 bases lay between the germline ends. CDR3 region: CASPPLGTEAFF. The DNA for the CDR3 is TGTGCCAGCCCCCCTCTTGGCACTGAAGCTTTCTTT.

The chain joins TRBV6-2 or TRBV6-3 to TRBJ2-2; possible D gene TRBD2, 5 bases. Germline-derived CDR1 and CDR2 are MNHEY and SVGEGT. V shed 4 bases and J shed 8 bases, with 11 bases lying between them. This CDR3 has 13 amino acids. The CDR3, as DNA: TGTGCCAGCAGTTGGGATGAGCGGGGGGAGCTGTTTTTT. It is translated as CASSWDERGELFF.

The chain recombines TRBV29-1 with TRBJ2-3; D uncertain. This CDR3 region has 12 residues. V lost 7 bases, J lost 4 bases, and 12 bases lay in between. From germline, CDR1 is SQVTM and CDR2 ANQGSEA. The CDR3 DNA sequence: TGCAGCGCCGCGACCGATTCAGATACGCAGTATTTT. Translating it yields CSAATDSDTQYF.

V and J are TRBV27 and TRBJ2-1; no reliable D call. Per the germline V gene, CDR1 is MNHEY and CDR2 is SMNVEV (reference sequence). This CDR3 spans 17 amino acids. Trimming cost V 5 bases and J 0 bases, with 17 bases left between them. This CDR3 reads CASSRQDRPSSYNEQFF. The CDR3 region has the DNA TGTGCCAGCAGTCGGCAGGACCGGCCGAGCTCCTACAATGAGCAGTTCTTC.

There are a few counts of this clonotype. The V call is TRBV6-4, the J call TRBJ2-1; D remains ambiguous. The germline gives CDR1 MRHNA, CDR2 SNTAGT. The CDR3 is 13 amino acids. Deletions cut 0 bases from V and 7 bases from J, with 7 bases between. In DNA form, the CDR3 reads TGTGCCAGCAGTGACTCGATTTTAAATGAGCAGTTCTTC. It codes for CASSDSILNEQFF.

The chain joins TRBV3-1 to TRBJ1-6, with D tentatively TRBD1 (5 bases). CDR1 and CDR2 (germline): LGHDT, YNNKEL (reference sequence). Trimming removed 0 bases at V and 5 bases at J, with 8 bases between. This CDR3 is 15 amino acids long. The CDR3 here is CASSQDDRHNSPLHF. The DNA of the CDR3 is TGTGCCAGCAGCCAAGATGACAGACATAATTCACCCCTCCACTTT.

Only a few counts were recorded for this clonotype. J is TRBJ2-7 and V is TRBV7-8; D remains unclear. V lost 1 base to trimming and J lost 3 bases, with 10 bases between them. Germline loops: CDR1 SGHVS, CDR2 FQNEAQ. The CDR3 consists of 14 residues. As DNA, the CDR3 is TGTGCCAGCAGCTTAGGGGCTTGGAACTACGAGCAGTACTTC. Residues: CASSLGAWNYEQYF.

CDR3 amino acids: CASSPSLGSDQETQYF. In nucleotides, the CDR3 is TGTGCCAGCAGCCCCTCGCTTGGGAGTGACCAAGAGACCCAGTACTTC. The chain carries TRBV27 and TRBJ2-5; D may be TRBD2 (5 bases). Germline CDR1 MNHEY, CDR2 SMNVEV (reference sequence). This CDR3 comprises 16 residues. The V gene lost 6 bases and the J gene lost 0 bases, with 17 bases spanning the gap.

The V and J genes are TRBV11-2 and TRBJ2-2, with TRBD1 identical over 7 bases. The length of the CDR3 is 16 residues. Germline CDR1 and CDR2: SGHAT and FQNNGV. With V trimmed by 1 base and J by 10 bases, 12 bases remained unmatched. This CDR3 reads CASSLGPGTATLELFF. The DNA for the CDR3 is TGTGCCAGCAGCTTAGGTCCCGGGACAGCTACCTTGGAGCTGTTTTTT. Full variable domain (rest looked up from reference TRBV11-2 and TRBJ2-2): EAGVAQSPRYKIIEKRQSVAFWCNPISGHATLYWYQQILGQGPKLLIQFQNNGVVDDSQLPKDRFSAERLKGVDSTLKIQPAKLEDSAVYLCASSLGPGTATLELFFGEGSRLTVL.

This clonotype was detected ten times or more. The chain has TRBV5-1 and TRBJ2-7, with 13 bases lining up with TRBD2. The CDR3 spans 15 residues. After removal of 3 bases from V and 3 bases from J, the junction contained 3 bases not matched to a gene. From germline, CDR1 is SGHRS and CDR2 YFSETQ. Here the CDR3 reads CASSYWTSGSYEQYF. Written as DNA, the CDR3 is TGCGCCAGCAGCTATTGGACTAGCGGGAGCTACGAGCAGTACTTC.

This clonotype was found a few times. The chain recombines TRBV5-1 with TRBJ1-1; D call uncertain. This CDR3 comprises 14 residues. Germline V gene lookup returns CDR1 SGHRS and CDR2 YFSETQ. Trimming took 2 bases from V and 3 from J, leaving 11 bases between them. The CDR3 coding sequence is TGCGCCAGCAGCTTTGGAATATTGGACACTGAAGCTTTCTTT. This sequence encodes CASSFGILDTEAFF.

This rearrangement joins TRBV6-1 to TRBJ2-1; 9 nucleotides line up with TRBD1. The V segment lost 7 bases and the J segment 5 bases; nucleotides outside the gene matches: 12. CDR1 and CDR2 (germline): MNHNS, SASEGT. This CDR3 region has 16 residues. CDR3 loop: CASKLTGTGFHNEQFF. CDR3 DNA sequence: TGTGCCAGCAAACTCACCGGGACAGGGTTCCACAATGAGCAGTTCTTC.

The rearrangement uses TRBV24-1 and TRBJ1-1; D call uncertain. The CDR3 length is 13 residues. Looked up from germline, CDR1 is KGHDR and CDR2 is SFDVKD. V lost 0 bases, J lost 8 bases, and 9 bases lay in between. For the CDR3, the DNA is TGTGCCACCAGTGATTTGGCGGGGTACGAAGCTTTCTTT. Protein product: CATSDLAGYEAFF.

This clonotype was counted at least ten times. The rearrangement links TRBV12-3 or TRBV12-4 to TRBJ2-1; D is perhaps TRBD2 (6 bases). There are 14 residues in the CDR3. Trimming removed 3 bases from V and 11 bases from J, with 17 bases in between. In nucleotides, the CDR3 is TGTGCCAGCAGTTTCCAGGTTGATGGGGGGAAGCAGTTCTTC. This encodes CASSFQVDGGKQFF.

Turning to this clonotype: Compared with germline, one end of the junction differs, possibly owing to a read error. The rearrangement links TRBV4-1 to TRBJ1-4; no clear D gene. This CDR3 is 13 amino acids long. CDR1 and CDR2 from the germline V gene are MGHRA and YSYEKL. CDR3 amino acids: CASSLGEFENLFF. In nucleotides, the CDR3 is TGCGCCAGCAGCCTGGGAGAGTTCGAAAACCTGTTTTTT.

The chain combines TRBV6-6 with TRBJ2-7; D not resolved. Germline V gene sequence: CDR1 MNHNY, CDR2 SVGAGI (reference sequence). Trimming removed 7 bases at V and 2 bases at J, with 12 bases between. This CDR3 is built from 13 residues. The CDR3: CASTPAAPYEQYF. The CDR3 nucleotides read TGTGCCAGCACCCCTGCAGCGCCCTACGAGCAGTACTTC.

The table lists this clonotype with many counts. V usage is TRBV12-3 or TRBV12-4 and J usage is TRBJ2-3; the match to TRBD2 covers 12 bases. With V trimmed by 4 bases and J by 1 base, 3 bases remained unmatched. The CDR3 runs 16 residues. CDR3 DNA sequence: TGTGCCAGCAGTTCCCGGACTAGCGGGGGCACAGATACGCAGTATTTT. Its translation: CASSSRTSGGTDTQYF.

This clonotype occurred once. The chain couples TRBV14 to TRBJ2-1; 8 nucleotides agree with TRBD2. V lost 0 bases and J lost 9; bases outside the gene matches: 10. The germline CDR1 and CDR2 sequences are SGHDN and FVKESK. There are 16 residues in the CDR3. The CDR3 loop reads CASSQDSGGRFGEQFF. The CDR3 DNA follows: TGTGCCAGCAGCCAAGATTCGGGGGGGCGTTTCGGTGAGCAGTTCTTC.

This clonotype appeared many times. The V gene is TRBV10-3, the J gene TRBJ2-7; D is unresolved. CDR1 ENHRY and CDR2 SYGVKD come from the germline V gene. The CDR3 has 13 residues. V shed 4 bases and J shed 0 bases, with 7 bases lying between them. CDR3 in amino acids: CAISADGSYEQYF. The DNA for the CDR3 is TGTGCCATCAGTGCGGACGGCTCCTACGAGCAGTACTTC.

The chain joins TRBV5-1 to TRBJ1-2; TRBD1 matches at 8 bases. Trimming at V came to 7 bases and at J to 7 bases, leaving 3 bases not matched to a gene. The CDR3 contains 11 residues. The germline gives CDR1 SGHRS, CDR2 YFSETQ. The CDR3 DNA sequence: TGCGCCAGCGGAGGACAGGGTGGCTACACCTTC. Protein: CASGGQGGYTF.

This chain links TRBV6-1 with TRBJ2-3; 7 bases are a match to TRBD2. The CDR3 runs 16 residues. J gave up 6 bases and V 5 bases, and 14 bases lay outside the gene matches. Germline V gene lookup returns CDR1 MNHNS and CDR2 SASEGT. The CDR3 loop reads CASSPIRGVSRDTQYF. As DNA, the CDR3 is TGTGCCAGCAGTCCAATACGGGGGGTGTCCAGGGATACGCAGTATTTT.

The gene calls are TRBV27 and TRBJ1-1; the D gene is possibly TRBD1 (5 bases). This CDR3 has 14 residues. Per the germline V gene, CDR1 is MNHEY and CDR2 is SMNVEV (reference sequence). V shed 6 bases and J shed 5 bases, with 16 bases lying between them. CDR3 sequence: CASSQQTVGTEAFF. The CDR3 DNA follows: TGTGCCAGCAGCCAACAGACAGTCGGAACTGAAGCTTTCTTT.

This clonotype was counted ten times or more. The V gene is TRBV29-1, the J gene TRBJ1-1; no reliable D call. V lost 7 bases and J lost 4, with 13 bases in between. The CDR3 consists of 12 residues. Germline CDR1 SQVTM, CDR2 ANQGSEA. The CDR3 sequence is CSALEPFTEAFF. For the CDR3, the DNA is TGCAGCGCCCTGGAACCGTTCACTGAAGCTTTCTTT.

This chain uses TRBV5-1 with TRBJ2-1; 10 bases align to TRBD2. This CDR3 contains 14 residues. Germline CDR1 SGHRS, CDR2 YFSETQ. The J segment lost 3 bases and the V segment lost 5 bases, leaving 2 bases of the junction unmatched. The CDR3 DNA is TGCGCCAGCAGAACTAGCGGGGTCTACAATGAGCAGTTCTTC. As protein: CASRTSGVYNEQFF.

The chain combines TRBV24-1 with TRBJ2-1, with D perhaps being TRBD1 or TRBD2 (6 bases each). Germline V CDR1 and CDR2: KGHDR, SFDVKD. The length of the CDR3 is 15 residues. Between the trimmed V and J ends, which lost 7 bases and 2 bases, there was a span of 14 bases. CDR3 DNA: TGTGCCACCAGCCGCGGGACACAAACCTACAATGAGCAGTTCTTC. Translation: CATSRGTQTYNEQFF.

The rearrangement joins TRBV12-3 or TRBV12-4 to TRBJ1-1; D is possibly TRBD1 (6 bases). The CDR3 consists of 13 residues. The V end lost 3 bases, the J end lost 4 bases, and 9 bases lay between the germline ends. Written as DNA, the CDR3 is TGTGCCAGCAGTTTTGGGGGCACCACTGAAGCTTTCTTT. Translation gives CASSFGGTTEAFF.